This paragraph reports one TCR beta chain. What it binds is unknown. In patients chosen for sequencing, flow cytometry had shown CD8+CD57+ cell expansion. The enrolled patients all had severe acquired aplastic anemia. V dropped 4 bases and J dropped 1 base, with 14 bases sitting between them. Germline V gene sequence: CDR1 SGHRS, CDR2 YFSETQ. The CDR3 length is 15 residues. The entry originates in a study of CD8+CD57+ T cells in acquired aplastic anemia. The wider study: Quantities of DNA derived from sorted CD4+ and CD8+ cells averaged approximately 3 ug. General observations from the study: Patients showed no significant difference from controls in CD8+ Simpson's diversity.

It was genomic DNA that served as the template for profiling TCR beta VDJ and CDR3. TCRdb ran MiXCR on the reads and lists one entry per CDR3 protein. This sample has 170,000 or so distinct CDR3 sequences, with 63% found just once. This chain uses TRBV5-1 with TRBJ1-1; D might be TRBD1 (5 bases). Sequenced: sorted CD4+, CD8+, or CD8+CD57+ T cells (not recorded which) from PBMCs. The sequence came from a human donor with aplastic anemia. The CDR3 reads CASSVSGGWNTEAFF. The CDR3 DNA sequence: TGCGCCAGCAGCGTTTCCGGGGGGTGGAACACTGAAGCTTTCTTT.